This TCR beta chain came from a study of blood T cell repertoires in COVID-19 (dated by TCRdb to 2019 to 2021). As for the study more broadly: The collaborator samples originated in the United States, Italy and Spain and spanned the acute and convalescent phases of COVID-19. Samples were obtained from the ongoing ImmuneRACE study (first 160 participants) and from 950 to 1,500 subjects provided by 6 global collaborators. The material from the prospective study consisted of cDNA or gDNA derived from T cells, B-cell-depleted T cells, or PBMCs. Where available, HLA class I and class II types were taken from metadata supplied by the sample provider and were not determined by assay-based typing. The repertoires were made available in a free public database intended to serve as a resource for research on the immune response to SARS-CoV-2. Deeply sampled blood TCRbeta repertoires from subjects exposed to, actively infected with, or recovered from COVID-19 were included in the dataset. Sample metadata almost always included a de-identified subject ID, COVID-19 status, age in years and sex.

The research as a whole found: How much clinical and demographic metadata was included differed by source and by participant, and the metadata was provided uncurated.

Details on this clone: The target of this receptor is not known. No base-level quality is on record; no much larger clone is a single base apart.

Based on the germline V gene (reference sequence), the CDR1 and CDR2 sequences are SGHNT and YYREEE. The junction shows trimming of 3 bases on V and 8 bases on J, plus 12 bases between the germline ends. The CDR3 covers 13 residues, taking in both the cysteine and the phenylalanine. Here the CDR3 DNA is all that survives: 39 bases in frame from base 1. TCRbeta CDR3 regions were amplified from genomic DNA by means of the immunoSEQ Assay, a bias-controlled multiplex PCR. For the original study's pipeline: The number of nucleated cells in each sample was estimated by amplification of reference gene primers within the assay. To quantify the absolute abundance of each unique TCRbeta CDR3 rearrangement, sequence reads were collapsed and filtered. For each sample, productive Simpson clonality was calculated as the square root of Simpson's diversity index across productive rearrangements. Sourced from immuneACCESS, this table was stored by TCRdb with only in-frame sequences that have V and J called. A share of the clones is absent; for the studies checked, an unresolved V gene accounts for under half, and the remainder has no known explanation. The D gene and trimming were derived from the DNA, and the V and J assignments and clone size from that table. Counted in this sample were 100,000 to 150,000 clones; approximately 90% of them appeared once. Jointly, the top ten make up about 4.1% of the sample.

In Seattle, one collaborating source enrolled patients while the infection was active and tracked those patients longitudinally over the course of disease. Whole blood was collected in K2EDTA tubes by collaborating institutions according to the institutions' own protocols. For TCRbeta analysis, collaborators shipped samples in one of three forms: frozen whole blood, isolated PBMCs, or DNA extracted from either of those sample types. The specimen was peripheral blood. The chain employs TRBV5-4 and TRBJ1-5, with a weak D call of TRBD1 (6 bases match). The sequence derives from a man aged 60 to 75 with COVID-19, enrolled during active disease. Here the CDR3 is given as CASSSGRGEPQHF. The nucleotide sequence is TGTGCCAGCAGCTCGGGCAGGGGAGAGCCCCAGCATTTT.